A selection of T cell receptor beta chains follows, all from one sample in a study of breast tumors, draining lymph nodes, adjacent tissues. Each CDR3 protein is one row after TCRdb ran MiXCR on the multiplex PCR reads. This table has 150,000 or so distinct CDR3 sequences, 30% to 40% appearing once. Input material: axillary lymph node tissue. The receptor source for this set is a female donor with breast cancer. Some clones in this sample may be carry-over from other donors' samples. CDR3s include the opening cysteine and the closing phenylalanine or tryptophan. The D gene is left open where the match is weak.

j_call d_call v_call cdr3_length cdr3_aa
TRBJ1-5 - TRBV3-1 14 CASSQDLPGQPQHF
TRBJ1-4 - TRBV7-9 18 CASSLPSWAGGSDEKLFF
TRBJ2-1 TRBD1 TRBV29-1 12 CSIRQGANEQFF
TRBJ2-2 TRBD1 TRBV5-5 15 CASSRTGAAGGELFF
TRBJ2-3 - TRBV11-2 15 CASSLVWGSPDTQYF
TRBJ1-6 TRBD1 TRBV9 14 CASSADRGRSPLHF
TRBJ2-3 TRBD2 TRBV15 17 CATSVPSGGLSADTQYF
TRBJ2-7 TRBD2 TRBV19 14 CASSIRLAGYEQYF
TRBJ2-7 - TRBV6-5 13 CATRPDAAYEQYF
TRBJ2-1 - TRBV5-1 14 CASSLSQGLNEQFF